These 8 T cell receptor beta chains were sequenced from one sample in a study of Graves' ophthalmopathy and Graves' hyperthyroidism. The TCR beta CDR3 regions underwent amplification from RNA transcripts. RT-PCR was first run with HTBI primers, then multiplex PCR in a second round. TCRdb called the multiplex PCR reads again in MiXCR, with one record for every CDR3 protein. The sample yields 400,000 or so distinct CDR3 sequences, just over 15% seen once. Input material: peripheral blood. The source of these receptors is a woman aged 18 to 35 with stable Graves' hyperthyroidism.

In this sample, this clonotype turned up many times. The V and J genes are TRBV12-3 or TRBV12-4 and TRBJ1-6; perhaps TRBD1 as D (5 bases). V was pared by 5 bases and J by 5 bases, with 10 bases between. CDR3 length: 14 residues. In nucleotides, the CDR3 is TGTGCCAGCAGTCGTCAGGGTGATAATTCACCCCTCCACTTT. Protein sequence: CASSRQGDNSPLHF.

This chain uses TRBV27 with TRBJ2-2, with 7 bases identical to TRBD2. Germline V gene data show CDR1 as MNHEY and CDR2 as SMNVEV (reference sequence). Unmatched junction bases numbered 11, after V lost 6 bases and J lost 7 bases. The CDR3 runs 15 residues. The CDR3 nucleotides read TGTGCCAGCAGGCCAAGGGACTACCTCGGCGGGGAGCTGTTTTTT. Translation gives CASRPRDYLGGELFF.

This clonotype was recorded at least ten times. The V call is TRBV20-1, the J call TRBJ1-1, with a possible D match to TRBD1 (5 bases). The V end was cut by 4 bases, the J end by 3 bases, with 15 bases between. Germline V gives CDR1 DFQATT, CDR2 SNEGSKA (reference sequence). CDR3 length equals 14 residues. CDR3 sequence: CSANPGLRYTEAFF. In DNA form, the CDR3 reads TGCAGTGCTAACCCAGGGTTGCGGTACACTGAAGCTTTCTTT.

J is TRBJ1-5 and V is TRBV6-1, with D uncertain. This CDR3 is built from 14 residues. With 5 bases removed from V and 6 bases from J, the gap between germline ends came to 14 bases. Germline CDR1 is MNHNS and CDR2 is SASEGT. CDR3 sequence: CASSKTGEGQPQHF. DNA of the CDR3: TGTGCCAGCAGTAAGACGGGCGAAGGTCAGCCCCAGCATTTT.

This clonotype has just a few counts. A much larger clone lies one base from this, so it may be a read error. The V and J genes are TRBV5-1 and TRBJ1-1; no definite D call. Germline loops: CDR1 SGHRS, CDR2 YFSETQ. CDR3 length: 15 residues. CDR3 coding DNA: TGCGCCAGCAGCCCTGTAGGGCCTCCGAACGCTGAAGCTTTCTTT. Protein sequence: CASSPVGPPNAEAFF.

This clonotype showed up just a few times. J is TRBJ2-7 and V is TRBV7-2; possibly TRBD1 for D (6 bases). The germline V and J ends were trimmed by 0 bases and 2 bases, with 8 bases remaining between them. Germline lookup yields CDR1 SGHTA and CDR2 FQGNSA. CDR3 length equals 14 residues. CDR3 sequence reads: CASSLAQGPYEQYF. The CDR3 DNA follows: TGTGCCAGCAGCTTAGCACAGGGCCCCTACGAGCAGTACTTC.

This clonotype was recorded many times. The chain links TRBV27 to TRBJ1-1; D is unresolved. V dropped 2 bases and J dropped 1 base, with 11 bases sitting between them. Germline V CDR1 and CDR2: MNHEY, SMNVEV (reference sequence). This CDR3 spans 15 amino acids. In DNA form, the CDR3 reads TGTGCCAGCAGTTTAGACCCGTGGCGGAACACTGAAGCTTTCTTT. It yields the protein CASSLDPWRNTEAFF.

In its sample, this clonotype was seen many times. The rearrangement joins TRBV12-3 or TRBV12-4 to TRBJ2-7; 12 nucleotides line up with TRBD2. The CDR3 has 14 amino acids. V trimming: 6 bases; J trimming: 2 bases; junction bases outside the gene matches: 2. As DNA, the CDR3 is TGTGCCAGCAGCAGGACTAGCGGGGCCTACGAGCAGTACTTC. As protein: CASSRTSGAYEQYF.